The 25 T cell receptor beta chains below all came from one sample that was sequenced in a study of beta chain features in type 1 diabetes. The study reverse transcribed the entire isolated RNA, so it sequenced expressed TCRB transcripts. Sequenced by immunoSEQ multiplex PCR; TCRdb stores in-frame clones only, minus some. The table includes some 150,000 clones, around 10% detected once. What was sequenced was central memory CD4+ T cells from blood. These receptor sequences come from a man aged 18 to 30 in good health.

With respect to this clone: A single base separates this from a much larger clone, so it may be a read error. The V gene is TRBV5-4, the J gene TRBJ2-5; 8 nucleotides align to TRBD2. CDR1 is SGHNT, CDR2 YYREEE, per germline (reference sequence). Losses at the gene ends were 0 bases for V and 5 bases for J; bases not matched to a gene: 6. This CDR3 region has 15 residues. CDR3 bases: TGTGCCAGCAGCTTGGCGAGTCCGGGGGGGGAGACCCAGTACTTC. It encodes CASSLASPGGETQYF.

The V and J genes are TRBV5-6 and TRBJ2-5, with 9 nucleotides matching TRBD1. CDR3 length: 17 amino acids. Germline V gives CDR1 SGHDT, CDR2 YYEEEE. Trimming at V came to 0 bases and at J to 1 base, leaving 7 bases not matched to a gene. DNA of the CDR3: TGTGCCAGCAGCTTGGGGTGGGGACAGGGTCCCCAAGAGACCCAGTACTTC. This encodes CASSLGWGQGPQETQYF.

In this sample, this clone turned up once. The chain carries TRBV7-9 and TRBJ2-7; maybe TRBD1 (5 bases). Per the germline V gene, CDR1 is SEHNR and CDR2 is FQNEAQ (reference sequence). The CDR3 length is 13 residues. V lost 4 bases, J lost 5 bases, and 12 bases lay in between. DNA of the CDR3: TGTGCCAGCAGCTCAGGGTACTGGCACGAGCAGTACTTC. This translates into CASSSGYWHEQYF.

This clone showed up just a few times. The rearrangement uses TRBV21-1 and TRBJ1-1; TRBD1, the D gene given by the table, was not confirmed from the DNA. TRBV21-1 is a known pseudogene. This CDR3 has 12 residues. CDR3 nucleotide sequence: TGTGCCAGCAGGGGTTCGACAGTCGAAGCTTTCTTT. Translated, it gives CASRGSTVEAFF.

This clone was observed a few times. The DNA for the CDR3 is TGTGCCAGCAGCTCTGCAGGTAGCGATGGCTACACCTTC. Its translation: CASSSAGSDGYTF. This chain joins TRBV9 and TRBJ1-2; D not resolved. Germline CDR1 is SGDLS and CDR2 is YYNGEE. This CDR3 has 13 residues. V gave up 4 bases and J gave up 6 bases, with 13 bases separating them.

CDR3 nucleotides: TGTGCCAGCAGCAGCGGGACCTCGAACACCGGGGAGCTGTTTTTT. Protein sequence: CASSSGTSNTGELFF. The chain is built from TRBV7-3 and TRBJ2-2; 7 bases match TRBD2. CDR3 length equals 15 residues. Germline-derived CDR1 and CDR2 are SGHTA and FQGTGA. V shed 5 bases, J shed 0 bases, and the junction held 3 bases outside the gene matches.

This clone was detected ten times or more. This CDR3 is CAWSVRVGRNTGELFF. The CDR3 nucleotides are TGTGCCTGGAGTGTACGGGTCGGACGGAACACCGGGGAGCTGTTTTTT. The chain has TRBV30 and TRBJ2-2; D gene unclear. Germline lookup yields CDR1 GTSNPN and CDR2 SVGIG (reference sequence). V lost 0 bases to trimming and J lost 1 base, with 12 bases between them. This CDR3 has 16 residues.

This clone was recorded a few times. The chain couples TRBV7-2 to TRBJ2-7; 7 bases align to TRBD2. Trimming at V came to 3 bases and at J to 2 bases, leaving 13 bases not matched to a gene. Germline assignment: CDR1 SGHTA and CDR2 FQGNSA. CDR3 length: 17 amino acids. Here the CDR3 DNA reads TGTGCCAGCAGCTTGTCGGAGGGCGGGGGAAAGCCCTACGAGCAGTACTTC. Its protein is CASSLSEGGGKPYEQYF.

This clone was found a few times. A much larger clone lies one base from this, so it may be a read error. The chain couples TRBV7-8 to TRBJ1-4; 7 bases map to TRBD1. The germline gives CDR1 SGHVS, CDR2 FQNEAQ. V trimming: 2 bases; J trimming: 4 bases; junction bases outside the gene matches: 1. This CDR3 has 14 amino acids. CDR3 loop: CASSLRQGNEKLFF. DNA for the CDR3: TGTGCCAGCAGCTTACGACAGGGTAATGAAAAACTGTTTTTT.

This clone was seen only a few times. The chain employs TRBV7-9 and TRBJ1-2; no clear D gene. Germline V lookup: CDR1 SEHNR, CDR2 FQNEAQ (reference sequence). The V and J ends lost 4 bases and 6 bases respectively, with 12 bases between them. This CDR3 spans 13 amino acids. The CDR3 loop is CASSSTGGNGYTF. The CDR3 nucleotides are TGTGCCAGCAGCTCTACGGGAGGGAATGGCTACACCTTC.

This chain connects TRBV7-2 to TRBJ1-1; D perhaps matches TRBD1 (6 bases). V was clipped by 5 bases and J by 9 bases, with 10 bases between them. CDR3 length: 11 residues. The germline V gene has CDR1 SGHTA and CDR2 FQGNSA. The CDR3 loop is CASSQDRKAFF. Written as DNA, the CDR3 is TGTGCCAGCAGCCAGGACAGAAAAGCTTTCTTT.

This chain links TRBV29-1 with TRBJ1-3; D possibly corresponds to TRBD1 (5 bases). The germline V gene encodes CDR1 SQVTM and CDR2 ANQGSEA. Trimming stripped 6 bases from V and 0 bases from J, with 12 bases between. CDR3 length: 14 amino acids. The CDR3 bases are TGCAGCGTGAGTCAGGGTATCTCTGGAAACACCATATATTTT. Translating gives CSVSQGISGNTIYF.

The J gene is TRBJ2-4, the V gene TRBV9; 9 nucleotides match TRBD2. Germline CDR1 is SGDLS and CDR2 is YYNGEE. V lost 3 bases to trimming and J lost 9 bases; unmatched junction nucleotides: 7. This CDR3 contains 14 residues. The CDR3 nucleotides read TGTGCCAGCAGCGGCGGGACTAGCAGAGCCATTCAGTACTTC. This encodes CASSGGTSRAIQYF. Full variable domain (remainder filled in from reference TRBV9 and TRBJ2-4): DSGVTQTPKHLITATGQRVTLRCSPRSGDLSVYWYQQSLDQGLQFLIQYYNGEERAKGNILERFSAQQFPDLHSELNLSSLELGDSALYFCASSGGTSRAIQYFGAGTRLSVL.

The sample holds many counts of this clone. The chain has TRBV14 and TRBJ2-1, with D perhaps matching TRBD2 (5 bases). CDR1 SGHDN and CDR2 FVKESK come from the germline V gene. Trimming took 0 bases from V and 7 from J, leaving 13 bases between them. The CDR3 sequence is 15 residues long. In DNA form, the CDR3 reads TGTGCCAGCAGCCAAGATTGGATCAGGAGGAATGAGCAGTTCTTC. Its protein is CASSQDWIRRNEQFF.

This clone was seen just once. The chain recombines TRBV14 with TRBJ2-5, with TRBD1 identical over 8 bases. The CDR3 is 13 amino acids. The germline CDR1 and CDR2 sequences are SGHDN and FVKESK. J gave up 6 bases and V 8 bases, and 8 bases lay outside the gene matches. The CDR3 region is CASAMDRVKTQYF. CDR3 nucleotides: TGTGCCAGCGCGATGGACAGGGTAAAGACCCAGTACTTC.

V is TRBV2 and J is TRBJ1-2; 7 nucleotides match TRBD1. The CDR3 has 13 residues. V was clipped by 7 bases and J by 4 bases; unmatched bases: 6. Per the germline V gene, CDR1 is SNHLY and CDR2 is FYNNEI. The DNA of the CDR3 is TGTGCCAGCACCCTGGACAGGTCCTATGGCTACACCTTC. Translated, it gives CASTLDRSYGYTF.

Ten or more counts support this clone. The chain is built from TRBV7-9 and TRBJ2-1; 10 bases line up with TRBD2. The V gene's germline CDR1 is SEHNR and CDR2 FQNEAQ (reference sequence). CDR3 length: 15 residues. J lost 1 base, V lost 5 bases, and 2 bases had no gene match. The CDR3 nucleotides read TGTGCCAGCAGCCGGACTAGCGGTTCCTACAATGAGCAGTTCTTC. It is translated as CASSRTSGSYNEQFF.

The chain is built from TRBV9 and TRBJ1-3; 9 bases are a match to TRBD1. V was clipped by 0 bases and J by 2 bases; unmatched bases: 3. Germline loops: CDR1 SGDLS, CDR2 YYNGEE. CDR3 size: 16 residues. The CDR3 protein is CASSVEGQGPGNTIYF. CDR3 DNA: TGTGCCAGCAGCGTAGAGGGACAGGGTCCTGGAAACACCATATATTTT. Variable domain in full (rest from reference TRBV9 and TRBJ1-3): DSGVTQTPKHLITATGQRVTLRCSPRSGDLSVYWYQQSLDQGLQFLIQYYNGEERAKGNILERFSAQQFPDLHSELNLSSLELGDSALYFCASSVEGQGPGNTIYFGEGSWLTVV.

This clone was detected a few times. The J gene is TRBJ2-1, the V gene TRBV4-2; 12 positions match TRBD2. Germline CDR1 reads LGHNA; CDR2 reads YNFKEQ. This CDR3 region has 16 residues. V dropped 4 bases and J dropped 2; count of bases not matched to a gene: 3. CDR3: CASSPRTSGAYNEQFF. The CDR3, as DNA: TGTGCCAGCAGCCCACGGACTAGCGGGGCCTACAATGAGCAGTTCTTC.

The chain carries TRBV10-3 and TRBJ1-1, with TRBD1 matching over 7 bases. From germline, CDR1 is ENHRY and CDR2 SYGVKD. V was clipped by 10 bases and J by 0 bases; unmatched bases: 8. CDR3 length: 14 residues. Written as DNA, the CDR3 is TGTGCCAGCACCACCGGACAGGTGAACACTGAAGCTTTCTTT. Protein: CASTTGQVNTEAFF.

The V gene is TRBV7-2, the J gene TRBJ2-7; possible D gene TRBD2, 5 bases. Trimming stripped 3 bases from V and 2 bases from J, with 8 bases between. The CDR3 loop spans 13 amino acids. Germline V gene sequence: CDR1 SGHTA, CDR2 FQGNSA. CDR3 nucleotide sequence: TGTGCCAGCAGCTTGGAGGCCCCCTACGAGCAGTACTTC. It codes for CASSLEAPYEQYF.

This clone was counted a few times. The CDR3 DNA reads TGTGCCAGCAGTTACAGGGGGAGAGACTACAATGAGCAGTTCTTC. The encoded protein is CASSYRGRDYNEQFF. The chain employs TRBV25-1 and TRBJ2-1; 8 nucleotides align to TRBD1. The V segment lost 5 bases and the J segment 3 bases; nucleotides outside the gene matches: 6. Germline V gene lookup returns CDR1 MGHDK and CDR2 SYGVNS. The CDR3 contains 15 residues.

The chain employs TRBV4-3 and TRBJ2-7, with TRBD1 as a possible D gene (6 bases). This CDR3 is built from 13 residues. The V gene's germline CDR1 is LGHNA and CDR2 YSLEER. V was pared by 5 bases and J by 5 bases, with 13 bases between. The CDR3 is CASSGQQGHEQYF. DNA for the CDR3: TGCGCCAGCAGCGGCCAACAGGGACACGAGCAGTACTTC.

This clone was seen a handful of times. The J gene is TRBJ1-5, the V gene TRBV28, with TRBD1 identical over 8 bases. The CDR3 is 15 residues long. Per germline, CDR1 MDHEN and CDR2 SYDVKM. V gave up 3 bases and J gave up 1 base; unmatched junction bases: 2. The CDR3 nucleotides are TGTGCCAGCAGTTTGCGGACAGGGAGCAATCAGCCCCAGCATTTT. Its protein product is CASSLRTGSNQPQHF.

This clone was counted a few times. The chain combines TRBV5-1 with TRBJ2-7, with D possibly matching TRBD2 (5 bases). This CDR3 has 13 residues. Trimming left V 1 base short and J 3 bases short, with 8 bases between. Germline V gene lookup returns CDR1 SGHRS and CDR2 YFSETQ. The CDR3 coding sequence is TGCGCCAGCAGCTTGACGGGAAACTACGAGCAGTACTTC. Translation gives CASSLTGNYEQYF.